In its sample, the clone carrying this T cell receptor beta chain was seen a few times. Sample-barcoded 5' priming and a J-beta primer mix drove a second PCR of roughly 6 to 12 cycles. Via MiXCR, TCRdb re-called the 5' RACE reads, giving one row per CDR3 protein. The profile covers 1.5 million to 2 million distinct CDR3 sequences, with roughly two fifths appearing a single time and roughly 24% taken by the ten largest. CDR3 length equals 13 residues. Trimming left V 2 bases short and J 3 bases short, with 8 bases between. Germline V CDR1 and CDR2: MNHNS, SASEGT. This sample is drawn from a study of blood T cells in healthy people across ages. Healthy Russian Caucasian donors spanned ages about 6 to 100 years.

The sequence came from a human donor in good health. Material for sequencing was blood. The genes are TRBV6-1 and TRBJ2-7, with no clear D. The CDR3 loop reads CASSEWPNYEQYF. In nucleotides, the CDR3 is TGTGCCAGCAGTGAATGGCCTAACTACGAGCAGTACTTC.